The 20 T cell receptor beta chains presented below share a single source sample, sequenced in a study of early T cells in non-severe SARS-CoV-2 infection. TCRdb re-called the 5' RACE reads through MiXCR, storing one row per CDR3 protein. Of about 71,000 distinct CDR3 sequences in the sample, roughly 15% were seen once. The sample consisted of whole blood. These receptor sequences come from an adult who was a healthcare worker with PCR-confirmed SARS-CoV-2 infection or an uninfected control (not recorded which).

V usage is TRBV28 and J usage is TRBJ2-1, with 10 bases that match TRBD2. This CDR3 spans 16 amino acids. Unmatched junction bases numbered 7, after V lost 8 bases and J lost 0 bases. Germline values: CDR1 MDHEN, CDR2 SYDVKM. The CDR3 region has the DNA TGTGCCAGCCAAGTAGCGGGGGGAAGCTCCTACAATGAGCAGTTCTTC. Protein sequence: CASQVAGGSSYNEQFF.

A remark on this clonotype: Germline and junction disagree at one end, which may indicate a read error. This chain uses TRBV12-3 or TRBV12-4 with TRBJ2-5; TRBD2 matches 10 bases. The CDR3 consists of 14 residues. The CDR3 coding sequence is TGTGCCAGCAGTCTAGCGGGGGCCGGGGAGACCCAGTACTTC. It specifies CASSLAGAGETQYF.

V usage is TRBV20-1 and J usage is TRBJ1-1; D is undetermined. The CDR3 totals 12 residues. Trimming pared 3 bases from V and 1 base from J, leaving 6 bases between. Germline V gene sequence: CDR1 DFQATT, CDR2 SNEGSKA (reference sequence). In DNA, the CDR3 is TGCAGTGCTAGGCCCGGGAACACTGAAGCTTTCTTT. It encodes CSARPGNTEAFF.

The chain recombines TRBV5-1 with TRBJ1-2, with TRBD1 as a possible D gene (5 bases). In germline, CDR1 is SGHRS, CDR2 YFSETQ. CDR3 size: 14 residues. Trimming took off 5 bases at V and 4 bases at J, with 15 bases between the two ends. The CDR3 DNA sequence: TGCGCCAGCAGTCTTACACAGGCGACCTATGGCTACACCTTC. Translating gives CASSLTQATYGYTF.

The chain is built from TRBV29-1 and TRBJ1-4, with 8 bases lining up with TRBD1. There are 13 residues in the CDR3. The V and J ends lost 4 bases and 7 bases, in that order; junction bases with no gene match: 5. Germline V gene lookup returns CDR1 SQVTM and CDR2 ANQGSEA. In nucleotides, the CDR3 is TGCAGCGTTGGCACAGGGGGGGTTGAAAAACTGTTTTTT. Its protein is CSVGTGGVEKLFF.

This chain connects TRBV4-3 to TRBJ2-5, with 9 bases identical to TRBD2. This CDR3 has 15 residues. Per germline, CDR1 LGHNA and CDR2 YSLEER. V lost 0 bases to trimming and J lost 5 bases; unmatched junction nucleotides: 4. The CDR3 sequence: CASSQERGGLETQYF. CDR3 sequence (DNA): TGCGCCAGCAGCCAAGAGCGGGGGGGCCTGGAGACCCAGTACTTC.

This clonotype has only a few counts. The chain employs TRBV29-1 and TRBJ1-5; 10 nucleotides agree with TRBD1. From germline, CDR1 is SQVTM and CDR2 ANQGSEA. J was trimmed by 4 bases and V by 4 bases; bases with no gene match: 1. The CDR3 has 13 amino acids. This CDR3 is CSVGTGGNQPQHF. The CDR3, as DNA: TGCAGCGTTGGGACAGGGGGGAATCAGCCCCAGCATTTT. Looking up the rest from reference TRBV29-1 and TRBJ1-5 gives the full variable domain: SAVISQKPSRDICQRGTSLTIQCQVDSQVTMMFWYRQQPGQSLTLIATANQGSEATYESGFVIDKFPISRPNLTFSTLTVSNMSPEDSSIYLCSVGTGGNQPQHFGDGTRLSIL.

The rearrangement links TRBV11-2 to TRBJ1-1; D perhaps matches TRBD1 (5 bases). CDR3 length equals 13 residues. CDR1 is SGHAT and CDR2 is FQNNGV in the germline V gene. Trimming took off 5 bases at V and 8 bases at J, with 15 bases between the two ends. CDR3 coding DNA: TGTGCCAGCAGCCGACCGGGGCGGACAGAAGCTTTCTTT. This gives the protein CASSRPGRTEAFF.

This clonotype was detected a few times. J is TRBJ2-7 and V is TRBV7-9; 7 positions match TRBD1. Germline CDR1 and CDR2: SEHNR and FQNEAQ (reference sequence). There are 16 residues in the CDR3. V gave up 3 bases and J gave up 4 bases; unmatched junction bases: 12. Here the CDR3 reads CASSFSAVGTAYEQYF. The CDR3 nucleotides are TGTGCCAGCAGCTTTTCCGCGGTCGGGACAGCTTACGAGCAGTACTTC.

The CDR3 nucleotides are TGTGCCAGCAGCTCTACAGGCGCCTTATCCTACGAGCAGTACTTC. It translates to CASSSTGALSYEQYF. The chain has TRBV7-2 and TRBJ2-7; D may be TRBD1 (5 bases). This CDR3 contains 15 residues. CDR1 is SGHTA, CDR2 FQGNSA, per germline. Trimming took off 4 bases at V and 1 base at J, with 14 bases between the two ends.

This clonotype was seen more than once but under ten times. The chain uses TRBV2 and TRBJ1-6; TRBD1 matches 12 bases. CDR3 size: 20 residues. Trimming took 5 bases from V and 8 from J; bases not matched to a gene: 19. Germline values: CDR1 SNHLY, CDR2 FYNNEI. CDR3 bases: TGTGCCAGCAGTCACCCCCGGGACAGGGGGCTCGGGATAGGGGATTCACCCCTCCACTTT. This sequence encodes CASSHPRDRGLGIGDSPLHF.

This clonotype was counted only a few times. The chain joins TRBV6-2 or TRBV6-3 to TRBJ1-3; TRBD1 agrees at 7 bases. Germline CDR1 reads MNHEY; CDR2 reads SVGEGT. CDR3 length: 17 amino acids. The ends lost 2 bases at V and 0 bases at J; junction bases unmatched: 7. CDR3 sequence reads: CASSYVGTAISGNTIYF. The CDR3 DNA follows: TGTGCCAGCAGTTACGTGGGGACAGCCATCTCTGGAAACACCATATATTTT.

The V and J genes are TRBV10-3 and TRBJ1-1, with D unclear. Germline loops: CDR1 ENHRY, CDR2 SYGVKD. CDR3 length equals 12 residues. V shed 4 bases and J shed 7 bases, with 10 bases lying between them. CDR3 in DNA: TGTGCCATCAGTGCGTCTCGCAATGAAGCTTTCTTT. Translation gives CAISASRNEAFF.

The chain combines TRBV5-4 with TRBJ2-1; D uncertain. V lost 5 bases, J lost 8 bases, and 23 bases lay in between. The CDR3 sequence is 16 residues long. Per the germline V gene, CDR1 is SGHNT and CDR2 is YYREEE (reference sequence). CDR3 nucleotide sequence: TGTGCCAGCAGTCTCGAGGCCAGGACCCCTGGATATGAGCAGTTCTTC. It yields the protein CASSLEARTPGYEQFF.

This chain links TRBV29-1 with TRBJ2-1; D not certain. V was trimmed by 1 base and J by 0 bases, leaving 7 bases between them. This CDR3 comprises 14 residues. In germline, CDR1 is SQVTM, CDR2 ANQGSEA. This CDR3 is CSVEGDSSYNEQFF. The CDR3 coding sequence is TGCAGCGTTGAAGGCGATAGCTCCTACAATGAGCAGTTCTTC.

This clonotype has a handful of counts. The gene calls are TRBV28 and TRBJ2-1; 7 nucleotides match TRBD2. Germline lookup yields CDR1 MDHEN and CDR2 SYDVKM. This CDR3 is 14 amino acids long. The ends lost 6 bases at V and 4 bases at J; junction bases unmatched: 6. CDR3 residues: CASSPWGGYNEQFF. CDR3 coding DNA: TGTGCCAGCAGCCCCTGGGGGGGGTACAATGAGCAGTTCTTC.

The chain has TRBV2 and TRBJ1-5; D not certain. Germline CDR1 and CDR2: SNHLY and FYNNEI. Trimming shortened V by 9 bases and J by 3 bases, and 9 bases separated the two germline ends. CDR3 length: 12 amino acids. The CDR3 loop is CASRGPNQPQHF. CDR3 in DNA: TGTGCCAGTCGAGGTCCCAATCAGCCCCAGCATTTT.

The gene calls are TRBV29-1 and TRBJ2-3, with D unresolved. The CDR3 runs to 16 residues. Germline loops: CDR1 SQVTM, CDR2 ANQGSEA. V shed 7 bases and J shed 2 bases, with 22 bases lying between them. The CDR3 sequence is CSALGIPGQITDTQYF. CDR3 bases: TGCAGCGCCTTGGGGATTCCGGGCCAGATCACAGATACGCAGTATTTT.

The chain uses TRBV18 and TRBJ2-5, with a tentative D call TRBD2 (5 bases). V lost 0 bases and J lost 0, with 8 bases in between. Germline V gene sequence: CDR1 KGHSH, CDR2 LQKENI. The CDR3 consists of 15 residues. The CDR3 sequence: CASSPPGGHQETQYF. CDR3 nucleotide sequence: TGTGCCAGCTCACCACCTGGAGGACACCAAGAGACCCAGTACTTC.

The chain combines TRBV7-9 with TRBJ1-1, with D unresolved. Trimming stripped 1 base from V and 5 bases from J, with 14 bases between. CDR1 is SEHNR and CDR2 is FQNEAQ in the germline V gene (reference sequence). The CDR3 loop spans 15 amino acids. CDR3 coding DNA: TGTGCCAGCAGCTTAGTTCGGGGAGCAGAGACTGAAGCTTTCTTT. This sequence encodes CASSLVRGAETEAFF.